One sample yielded the 8 T cell receptor beta chains listed below, sequenced in a study of T cell repertoires in aging, cancer and after chemotherapy. Amplification of TCR beta used genomic DNA extracted from peripheral blood. Multiplex touch-down PCR with TRB-A/B primers amplified rearranged V-D-J TRB sequences. Via MiXCR, TCRdb re-called the multiplex PCR reads, giving one row per CDR3 protein. This table holds some 1,900 distinct CDR3 sequences, roughly a fifth found once. The sequenced sample consisted of blood. Receptors originate from a human donor with a blood cancer.

Notes on this clonotype: A much more abundant neighbour one base away suggests this may be a read error. The V gene is TRBV7-6, the J gene TRBJ2-5; 12 bases fit TRBD2. Germline V gene lookup returns CDR1 SGHVS and CDR2 FNYEAQ. CDR3 length equals 15 residues. Losses at the gene ends were 3 bases for V and 5 bases for J; bases not matched to a gene: 4. The CDR3 DNA is TGTGCCAGCAGCTTGACTAGCGGGGGCTCGGAGACCCAGTACTTC. Translation: CASSLTSGGSETQYF.

This clonotype has just a few counts. The V gene is TRBV11-2, the J gene TRBJ1-6; TRBD1 aligns across 9 bases. V dropped 6 bases and J dropped 3; count of bases not matched to a gene: 9. CDR1 is SGHAT and CDR2 is FQNNGV in the germline V gene. The CDR3 consists of 17 residues. The CDR3 bases are TGTGCCAGCAGAAAACACAGGGGGCTTGACTATAATTCACCCCTCCACTTT. Protein: CASRKHRGLDYNSPLHF.

By frequency in the sample, this clonotype is medium-sized. J is TRBJ2-7 and V is TRBV6-1; TRBD2 might be the D (5 bases). Trimming left V 10 bases short and J 0 bases short, with 16 bases between. Germline V lookup: CDR1 MNHNS, CDR2 SASEGT. The CDR3 runs 14 residues. CDR3 loop: CATGVFLLSYEQYF. In DNA, the CDR3 is TGTGCCACCGGGGTGTTTCTACTCTCCTACGAGCAGTACTTC.

This chain connects TRBV5-4 to TRBJ1-1; maybe TRBD1 (5 bases). Trimming shortened V by 2 bases and J by 6 bases, and 17 bases separated the two germline ends. The CDR3 totals 15 residues. The germline V gene has CDR1 SGHNT and CDR2 YYREEE (reference sequence). The CDR3: CASSFYRPRDAEAFF. The CDR3 DNA is TGTGCCAGCAGCTTTTATCGCCCGCGGGACGCTGAAGCTTTCTTT. Using reference TRBV5-4 and TRBJ1-1 for the parts outside the CDR3, the full variable domain is ETGVTQSPTHLIKTRGQQVTLRCSSQSGHNTVSWYQQALGQGPQFIFQYYREEENGRGNFPPRFSGLQFPNYSSELNVNALELDDSALYLCASSFYRPRDAEAFFGQGTRLTVV.

V gene TRBV5-1 combines with J gene TRBJ2-2; D gene uncertain. V lost 0 bases and J 0 bases, leaving 3 bases between the germline ends. The CDR3 is 14 residues long. Germline V CDR1 and CDR2: SGHRS, YFSETQ. CDR3 sequence reads: CASSLDPNTGELFF. Written as DNA, the CDR3 is TGCGCCAGCAGCTTGGATCCGAACACCGGGGAGCTGTTTTTT. Looking up the rest from reference TRBV5-1 and TRBJ2-2 gives the full variable domain: KAGVTQTPRYLIKTRGQQVTLSCSPISGHRSVSWYQQTPGQGLQFLFEYFSETQRNKGNFPGRFSGRQFSNSRSEMNVSTLELGDSALYLCASSLDPNTGELFFGEGSRLTVL.

The chain employs TRBV12-3 or TRBV12-4 and TRBJ1-2; D is undetermined. This CDR3 region has 14 residues. The ends were cut back, 1 base at V and 2 bases at J, with 8 bases in the middle. In DNA, the CDR3 is TGTGCCAGCAGTTTAGGGTCACTCAACTATGGCTACACCTTC. This gives the protein CASSLGSLNYGYTF.

The chain employs TRBV2 and TRBJ1-1, with TRBD1 as a possible D gene (6 bases). The ends were cut back, 4 bases at V and 3 bases at J, with 6 bases in the middle. The germline CDR1 and CDR2 sequences are SNHLY and FYNNEI. The CDR3 extends over 12 amino acids. The chain's CDR3 is CASSGQDTEAFF. The DNA for the CDR3 is TGTGCCAGCAGTGGACAGGACACTGAAGCTTTCTTT.

The V gene is TRBV18, the J gene TRBJ2-7; 10 nucleotides align to TRBD1. Germline assignment: CDR1 KGHSH and CDR2 LQKENI. CDR3 size: 15 residues. Trimming removed 3 bases from V and 2 bases from J; junction bases left unmatched: 4. The CDR3 sequence is CASSPAGTGAYEQYF. As DNA, the CDR3 is TGTGCCAGCTCACCCGCCGGGACAGGGGCCTACGAGCAGTACTTC. Full variable domain (missing parts from reference TRBV18 and TRBJ2-7): NAGVMQNPRHLVRRRGQEARLRCSPMKGHSHVYWYRQLPEEGLKFMVYLQKENIIDESGMPKERFSAEFPKEGPSILRIQQVVRGDSAAYFCASSPAGTGAYEQYFGPGTRLTVT.